The 27 T cell receptor beta chains below all came from one sample that was sequenced in a study of blood T cell repertoires in COVID-19. Profiled with immunoSEQ multiplex PCR; TCRdb holds only in-frame clones, not every one. The data hold roughly 200,000 clones, with over 75% observed a single time. Sequencing was done on a sample of peripheral blood. The receptors derive from a man at least 80 years old with acute or convalescent COVID-19.

J is TRBJ1-3 and V is TRBV19; D is possibly TRBD1 (6 bases). The ends were cut back, 6 bases at V and 2 bases at J, with 14 bases in the middle. In germline, CDR1 is LNHDA, CDR2 SQIVND (reference sequence). This CDR3 is built from 15 residues. The CDR3 spells CASSRPGTPGNTIYF. The CDR3 DNA follows: TGTGCCAGTAGCAGACCCGGGACACCTGGAAACACCATATATTTT.

A single count supports this clone. The V call is TRBV9, the J call TRBJ1-2; D is ambiguous. V was clipped by 0 bases and J by 9 bases, with 12 bases between them. The CDR3 loop spans 13 amino acids. Per germline, CDR1 SGDLS and CDR2 YYNGEE. The CDR3 sequence is CASSVEGGGRYTF. CDR3 nucleotide sequence: TGTGCCAGCAGCGTAGAGGGAGGCGGTCGCTACACCTTC.

The chain links TRBV6-6 to TRBJ2-1; D is unresolved. V lost 6 bases and J 4 bases, leaving 28 bases between the germline ends. Germline-derived CDR1 and CDR2 are MNHNY and SVGAGI (reference sequence). CDR3 length equals 19 residues. CDR3 protein: CASSRGLGLGGLSYNEQFF. The CDR3 DNA reads TGTGCCAGCAGCCGAGGATTAGGTTTGGGTGGGCTTAGTTACAATGAGCAGTTCTTC.

CDR3 DNA sequence: TGTGCCAGCAGTGAATCACAGGGTCAGTACGTC. It yields the protein CASSESQGQYV. This chain joins TRBV2 and TRBJ2-7, with D perhaps matching TRBD1 (6 bases). The CDR3 sequence is 11 residues long. Germline V gene data show CDR1 as SNHLY and CDR2 as FYNNEI. Deletions cut 2 bases from V and 10 bases from J, with 9 bases between.

The chain recombines TRBV3-1 (or the pseudogene TRBV3-2) with TRBJ1-6; tentative D call: TRBD1 (6 bases). With 0 bases removed from V and 1 base from J, the gap between germline ends came to 16 bases. Germline lookup yields CDR1 LGHDT and CDR2 YNNKEL (reference sequence). The CDR3 spans 19 residues. The CDR3 reads CASSQDGAGAPSYNSPLHF. The CDR3, as DNA: TGTGCCAGCAGCCAAGATGGGGCAGGGGCGCCTTCCTATAATTCACCCCTCCACTTT.

The chain is built from TRBV7-9 and TRBJ2-7; TRBD1 matches 7 bases. The germline gives CDR1 SEHNR, CDR2 FQNEAQ (reference sequence). The CDR3 has 12 residues. Unmatched junction bases numbered 2, after V lost 3 bases and J lost 6 bases. The CDR3 region is CASSLQGVEQYF. The DNA of the CDR3 is TGTGCCAGCAGCTTGCAGGGGGTCGAGCAGTACTTC. Looking up the rest from reference TRBV7-9 and TRBJ2-7 gives the full variable domain: DTGVSQNPRHKITKRGQNVTFRCDPISEHNRLYWYRQTLGQGPEFLTYFQNEAQLEKSRLLSDRFSAERPKGSFSTLEIQRTEQGDSAMYLCASSLQGVEQYFGPGTRLTVT.

V usage is TRBV27 and J usage is TRBJ1-6; no reliable D call. The V and J ends lost 5 bases and 6 bases respectively, with 14 bases between them. The CDR3 has 15 residues. Germline V lookup: CDR1 MNHEY, CDR2 SMNVEV (reference sequence). CDR3 in amino acids: CASSTGVVGNSPLHF. CDR3 bases: TGTGCCAGCAGTACCGGGGTGGTGGGTAATTCACCCCTCCACTTT.

This chain uses TRBV12-3 or TRBV12-4 with TRBJ1-3; 7 nucleotides match TRBD1. V dropped 4 bases and J dropped 4; count of bases not matched to a gene: 1. CDR3 size: 13 residues. CDR3 sequence reads: CASSWTGGNTIYF. The CDR3 nucleotides are TGTGCCAGCAGTTGGACAGGCGGAAACACCATATATTTT.

The chain has TRBV7-3 and TRBJ2-6, with D unresolved. The CDR3 runs to 14 residues. The germline V and J ends were trimmed by 5 bases and 2 bases, with 7 bases remaining between them. Germline V gene data show CDR1 as SGHTA and CDR2 as FQGTGA. The CDR3 sequence is CASSPSPGANVLTF. The CDR3 region has the DNA TGTGCCAGCAGCCCCTCCCCTGGGGCCAACGTCCTGACTTTC.

V and J are TRBV21-1 and TRBJ1-4. TRBV21-1 counts as a pseudogene. The CDR3 covers 13 residues. The CDR3 bases are TGTGCCAGCAGCAAACCCGTAAATGAAAAACTGTTTTTT. Translation: CASSKPVNEKLFF.

This clone occurred once. V usage is TRBV14 and J usage is TRBJ2-1; D might be TRBD1 (5 bases). The CDR3 length is 15 residues. V was shortened by 4 bases and J by 1 base, with 11 bases between the two germline ends. The germline V gene has CDR1 SGHDN and CDR2 FVKESK. This chain's CDR3 is CASSPSGPSYNEQFF. The CDR3 region has the DNA TGTGCCAGCAGCCCGTCAGGGCCATCCTACAATGAGCAGTTCTTC.

CDR3 protein: CASTKGGRTDTQYF. CDR3 bases: TGTGCCAGTACCAAGGGAGGACGCACAGATACGCAGTATTTT. The chain is built from TRBV19 and TRBJ2-3, with a weak D call TRBD2 (6 bases). The CDR3 is made up of 14 amino acids. Germline CDR1 is LNHDA and CDR2 is SQIVND (reference sequence). Trimming cost V 7 bases and J 1 base, with 12 bases left between them.

This clone has more than one count but fewer than ten. The chain links TRBV6-5 to TRBJ2-1; 11 bases are a match to TRBD2. Germline loops: CDR1 MNHEY, CDR2 SVGAGI. The CDR3 loop spans 14 amino acids. After removal of 4 bases from V and 7 bases from J, the junction contained 3 bases not matched to a gene. CDR3 sequence (DNA): TGTGCCAGCAGTTTCGGGACTAGCGGAAATGAGCAGTTCTTC. Amino acids: CASSFGTSGNEQFF.

This sequence joins TRBV6-2 or TRBV6-3 and TRBJ1-4; D gene unclear. The germline V gene encodes CDR1 MNHEY and CDR2 SVGEGT. The CDR3 consists of 16 residues. Trimming took 0 bases from V and 6 from J, leaving 14 bases between them. The CDR3 region is CASSYSGRASDEKLFF. DNA for the CDR3: TGTGCCAGCAGTTACTCCGGGCGGGCGAGCGATGAAAAACTGTTTTTT.

This chain joins TRBV5-1 and TRBJ2-1, with 9 bases identical to TRBD2. The germline gives CDR1 SGHRS, CDR2 YFSETQ. The CDR3 covers 16 residues. With 6 bases clipped from V and 4 bases from J, the junction kept 11 bases outside the gene matches. The CDR3 here is CASILTPLAGYNEQFF. In DNA, the CDR3 is TGCGCCAGCATCTTAACCCCCCTAGCGGGGTACAATGAGCAGTTCTTC.

This sequence joins TRBV5-4 and TRBJ1-2, with D perhaps matching TRBD1 (5 bases). CDR3 length: 13 amino acids. The V end was cut by 0 bases, the J end by 8 bases, with 11 bases between. Germline V gives CDR1 SGHNT, CDR2 YYREEE (reference sequence). The CDR3 bases are TGTGCCAGCAGCTTGGGGCAGGGCTTCGGCTACACCTTC. This codes for CASSLGQGFGYTF.

The chain combines TRBV4-1 with TRBJ2-3, with D perhaps TRBD2 (7 bases). V gave up 1 base and J gave up 2 bases, with 13 bases separating them. CDR3 length: 16 amino acids. The germline CDR1 and CDR2 sequences are MGHRA and YSYEKL. The CDR3 coding sequence is TGCGCCAGCAGCCAAGTCTTCCGGGGGGCCACAGATACGCAGTATTTT. This codes for CASSQVFRGATDTQYF.

This clone was counted once. CDR3 in DNA: TGTGCCAGCAGCCTGCTGGGGGGGAGCACAGATACGCAGTATTTT. It yields the protein CASSLLGGSTDTQYF. V and J are TRBV11-2 and TRBJ2-3, with 7 positions matching TRBD2. Germline-derived CDR1 and CDR2 are SGHAT and FQNNGV. The CDR3 length is 15 residues. The junction had 5 bases not matched to a gene; V was cut back by 5 bases and J by 0 bases.

The J gene is TRBJ2-1, the V gene TRBV6-5; 8 bases match TRBD2. The ends lost 6 bases at V and 9 bases at J; junction bases unmatched: 13. The CDR3 contains 15 residues. Germline CDR1 and CDR2: MNHEY and SVGAGI. CDR3 nucleotide sequence: TGTGCCAGCAGCCCCCCCGGCGGGAGGCGGGGTGAGCAGTTCTTC. Protein product: CASSPPGGRRGEQFF.

The rearrangement uses TRBV7-8 and TRBJ2-2; TRBD2 agrees at 11 bases. V lost 1 base to trimming and J lost 3 bases; unmatched junction nucleotides: 4. Germline V gene lookup returns CDR1 SGHVS and CDR2 FQNEAQ. The CDR3 spans 17 residues. CDR3 amino acids: CASSLVGTSGYTGELFF. CDR3 nucleotides: TGTGCCAGCAGCTTAGTTGGGACTAGCGGTTACACCGGGGAGCTGTTTTTT.

The J gene is TRBJ2-1, the V gene TRBV19; 14 bases are a match to TRBD2. The V and J ends lost 8 bases and 0 bases, in that order; junction bases with no gene match: 0. The CDR3 extends over 15 amino acids. The germline V gene has CDR1 LNHDA and CDR2 SQIVND (reference sequence). The CDR3: CASGTSGSSYNEQFF. CDR3 nucleotide sequence: TGTGCCAGTGGGACTAGCGGGAGCTCCTACAATGAGCAGTTCTTC.

The V and J genes are TRBV3-1 (or the pseudogene TRBV3-2) and TRBJ1-6, with TRBD1 matching 7 bases. This CDR3 is built from 15 residues. CDR1 LGHDT and CDR2 YNNKEL come from the germline V gene (reference sequence). V trimming: 7 bases; J trimming: 3 bases; junction bases outside the gene matches: 6. This chain's CDR3 is CASTLRDSYNSPLHF. In nucleotides, the CDR3 is TGTGCCAGCACCCTCCGGGACAGCTATAATTCACCCCTCCACTTT.

The V gene is TRBV24-1, the J gene TRBJ1-3; D is uncertain. Trimming cost V 4 bases and J 0 bases, with 3 bases left between them. The CDR3 has 13 residues. Germline values: CDR1 KGHDR, CDR2 SFDVKD. The CDR3 is CATSDHSGNTIYF. CDR3 coding DNA: TGTGCCACCAGTGACCACTCTGGAAACACCATATATTTT.

CDR3 sequence reads: CASRGPGPINEKLFF. CDR3 bases: TGTGCCAGCAGGGGCCCTGGGCCAATTAATGAAAAACTGTTTTTT. The chain employs TRBV6-5 and TRBJ1-4; D gene ambiguous. Between the trimmed V and J ends, which lost 6 bases and 4 bases, there was a span of 15 bases. CDR1 MNHEY and CDR2 SVGAGI come from the germline V gene. The CDR3 spans 15 residues.

Only a few counts were recorded for this clone. The chain has TRBV7-8 and TRBJ2-1; TRBD1 matches 7 bases. CDR3 size: 14 residues. Trimming removed 8 bases from V and 7 bases from J; junction bases left unmatched: 11. Germline values: CDR1 SGHVS, CDR2 FQNEAQ. The CDR3 DNA reads TGTGCCAGCCAGAAGGGGGCGCTCGGTAATGAGCAGTTCTTC. Translation: CASQKGALGNEQFF.

The rearrangement links TRBV27 to TRBJ1-2; 8 nucleotides agree with TRBD1. The J segment lost 4 bases and the V segment lost 2 bases, leaving 0 bases of the junction unmatched. Per germline, CDR1 MNHEY and CDR2 SMNVEV (reference sequence). The CDR3 has 13 amino acids. The CDR3 nucleotides are TGTGCCAGCAGTTTAACAGGGGGCTATGGCTACACCTTC. The encoded protein is CASSLTGGYGYTF.

This clone was picked up one time. This rearrangement joins TRBV6-1 to TRBJ1-3, with a possible D match to TRBD1 (6 bases). Germline-derived CDR1 and CDR2 are MNHNS and SASEGT. The CDR3 is 16 amino acids. Trimming left V 2 bases short and J 0 bases short, with 11 bases between. Here the CDR3 reads CASSERTALSGNTIYF. The DNA of the CDR3 is TGTGCCAGCAGTGAACGGACAGCACTCTCTGGAAACACCATATATTTT.